One and the same sample provided the 4 T cell receptor beta chains below, sequenced in a study of CD8 T cells in ankylosing spondylitis. General study points: For ankylosing spondylitis blood, a TCR beta motif of 7 or 8 highly homologous variants appeared characteristic.

TCRdb redid the calling of the 5' RACE reads with MiXCR, one entry per CDR3 protein. This sample has a few hundred thousand distinct CDR3 sequences, with about 13% found just once. These receptors have no identified antigens. Sequencing input: blood, either unsorted or a sorted T cell fraction (not recorded which). The receptors here all came from a male donor with ankylosing spondylitis.

The CDR3 bases are TGTGCCAGCAGCCCCCAGGGCGGGAGAGGTTGGTACAATGAGCAGTTCTTC. It yields the protein CASSPQGGRGWYNEQFF. The chain combines TRBV7-9 with TRBJ2-1, with TRBD2 matching over 7 bases. Germline CDR1 is SEHNR and CDR2 is FQNEAQ (reference sequence). The ends lost 5 bases at V and 4 bases at J; junction bases unmatched: 14. The CDR3 totals 17 residues.

V usage is TRBV3-1 and J usage is TRBJ2-1; maybe TRBD2 (6 bases). The CDR3 has 14 residues. The germline V and J ends were trimmed by 4 bases and 5 bases, with 12 bases remaining between them. From germline, CDR1 is LGHDT and CDR2 YNNKEL (reference sequence). CDR3 in amino acids: CASSPRDFNNEQFF. The CDR3 DNA sequence: TGTGCCAGCAGCCCCCGGGACTTCAACAATGAGCAGTTCTTC.

CDR3 residues: CASSVDTYQPQHF. Here the CDR3 DNA reads TGTGCCAGCAGTGTAGACACCTATCAGCCCCAGCATTTT. The chain has TRBV2 and TRBJ1-5; D not certain. CDR1 is SNHLY, CDR2 FYNNEI, per germline. V shed 4 bases and J shed 5 bases, with 9 bases lying between them. The CDR3 has 13 amino acids.

This clonotype was seen more than once but under ten times. V is TRBV19 and J is TRBJ2-7; 12 bases are a match to TRBD2. CDR1 and CDR2 (germline): LNHDA, SQIVND (reference sequence). V gave up 9 bases and J gave up 0 bases; unmatched junction bases: 3. The CDR3 extends over 14 amino acids. The CDR3 sequence: CASKTSGSSYEQYF. CDR3 bases: TGTGCCAGCAAGACTAGCGGGAGCTCCTACGAGCAGTACTTC.